This T cell receptor beta chain was identified in a study of blood T cell repertoires in COVID-19. Study-level background: Sites in the United States, Italy and Spain provided acute and convalescent COVID-19 samples.

The repertoire was sequenced with immunoSEQ multiplex PCR; TCRdb's copy has only in-frame clones and lacks some. The repertoire has fewer than 250,000 clones, approximately 86% of them found once; the top ten carry 0.85% to 0.95%. Germline values: CDR1 SGHDT, CDR2 YYEEEE. The CDR3 is 16 amino acids. Trimming took 0 bases from V and 4 from J, leaving 15 bases between them. The origin of this receptor is a man between 60 and 75 years old with COVID-19, enrolled during active disease. Material: peripheral blood. This rearrangement joins TRBV5-6 to TRBJ2-3; D may be TRBD2 (5 bases). CDR3 nucleotides: TGTGCCAGCAGCTTGGGACCACCTTCGCGGGCAGATACGCAGTATTTT. This gives the protein CASSLGPPSRADTQYF.